This TCR beta chain appears in the sequencing data of a study of cytomegalovirus exposure and HLA in healthy donors. Study outcomes and limitations: Three CMV-associated chains were confirmed in vitro to be specific for CMV antigens.

Both 60 Vbeta primers and 13 Jbeta primers went into the PCR. Assay: immunoSEQ multiplex PCR; the TCRdb copy retains only in-frame clones and omits some. Its table lists some 110,000 clones. CDR1 and CDR2 (germline): MNHNS, SASEGT. The length of the CDR3 is 14 residues. V was clipped by 6 bases and J by 2 bases; unmatched bases: 6. In regard to this clone: What it binds is unknown.

This sequence joins TRBV6-1 and TRBJ2-7; 8 bases are a match to TRBD1. Sequencing was carried out using PBMCs. The sequence was collected from a man younger than 45 in good health and CMV-seronegative. CDR3 DNA: TGTGCCAGCAGAGGAGGACAGGGAACCTACGAGCAGTACTTC. Translating it yields CASRGGQGTYEQYF.